This T cell receptor (beta chain) was sequenced during a study of OX40 agonist ivuxolimab in advanced cancers. Looking at the study overall: There were three patients with partial responses, one having hepatocellular carcinoma and two cutaneous melanoma.

The ends lost 5 bases at V and 0 bases at J; junction bases unmatched: 7. The germline CDR1 and CDR2 sequences are SEHNR and FQNEAQ (reference sequence). The CDR3 runs to 15 residues. Sequencing used immunoSEQ multiplex PCR; TCRdb keeps in-frame clones, though not all of them. The sample carries tens of thousands of clones, roughly 84% recorded once. Study findings and constraints: Some patients who did not respond also had low normalized T-cell clonal expansion. There were, on average, more expanded clones in CD8+ T cells than in CD4+.

On this clone itself: What it binds is unknown.

The chain combines TRBV7-9 with TRBJ2-7, with 7 bases fitting TRBD2. The source is an adult with an advanced solid tumor such as melanoma, head and neck, liver or kidney cancer. Sequences were derived from CD4+ or CD8+ T cells sorted from blood, sampled in a trial of the OX40 agonist ivuxolimab. The CDR3: CASSRGDGSSYEQYF. CDR3 nucleotides: TGTGCCAGCAGCCGGGGGGACGGGAGCTCCTACGAGCAGTACTTC.